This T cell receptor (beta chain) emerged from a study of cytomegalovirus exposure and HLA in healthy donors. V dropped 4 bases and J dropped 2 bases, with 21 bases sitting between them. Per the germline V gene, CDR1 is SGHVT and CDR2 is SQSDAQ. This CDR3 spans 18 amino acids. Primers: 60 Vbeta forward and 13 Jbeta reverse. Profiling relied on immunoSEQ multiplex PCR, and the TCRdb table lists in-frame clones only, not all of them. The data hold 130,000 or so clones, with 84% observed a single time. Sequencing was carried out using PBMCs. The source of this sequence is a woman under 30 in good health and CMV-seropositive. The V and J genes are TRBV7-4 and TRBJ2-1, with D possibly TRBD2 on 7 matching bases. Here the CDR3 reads CASSYVGGQPEAYNEQFF. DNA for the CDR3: TGTGCCAGCAGCTATGTGGGGGGGCAACCCGAAGCCTACAATGAGCAGTTCTTC.